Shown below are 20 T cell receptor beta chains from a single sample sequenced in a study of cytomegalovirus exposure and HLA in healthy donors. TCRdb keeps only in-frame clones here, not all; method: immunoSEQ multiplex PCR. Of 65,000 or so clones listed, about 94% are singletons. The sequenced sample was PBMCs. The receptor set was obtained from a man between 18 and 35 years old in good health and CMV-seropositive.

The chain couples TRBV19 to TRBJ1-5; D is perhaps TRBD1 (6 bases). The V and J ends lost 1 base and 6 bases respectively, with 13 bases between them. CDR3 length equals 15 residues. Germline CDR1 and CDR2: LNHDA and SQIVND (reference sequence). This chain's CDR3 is CASSIGYRESQPQHF. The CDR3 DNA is TGTGCCAGTAGTATAGGCTACAGGGAATCTCAGCCCCAGCATTTT.

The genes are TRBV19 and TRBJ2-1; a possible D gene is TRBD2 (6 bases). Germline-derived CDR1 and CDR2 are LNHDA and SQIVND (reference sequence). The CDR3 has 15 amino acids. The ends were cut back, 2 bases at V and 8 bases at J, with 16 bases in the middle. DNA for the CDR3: TGTGCCAGTAGTATATCCGCGGGAACCTTTTATGAGCAGTTCTTC. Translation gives CASSISAGTFYEQFF.

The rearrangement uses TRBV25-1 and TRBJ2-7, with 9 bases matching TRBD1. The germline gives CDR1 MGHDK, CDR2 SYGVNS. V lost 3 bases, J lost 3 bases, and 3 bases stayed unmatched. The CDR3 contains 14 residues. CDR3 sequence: CASSEVGQGYEQYF. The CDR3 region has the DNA TGTGCCAGCAGTGAGGTGGGACAGGGCTACGAGCAGTACTTC.

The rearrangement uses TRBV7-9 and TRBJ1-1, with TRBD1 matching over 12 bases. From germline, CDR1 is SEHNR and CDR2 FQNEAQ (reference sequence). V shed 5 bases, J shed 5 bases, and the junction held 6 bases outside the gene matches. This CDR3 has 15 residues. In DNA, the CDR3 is TGTGCCAGCAGCCCCCGGGACAGGGGGCGAACTGAAGCTTTCTTT. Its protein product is CASSPRDRGRTEAFF.

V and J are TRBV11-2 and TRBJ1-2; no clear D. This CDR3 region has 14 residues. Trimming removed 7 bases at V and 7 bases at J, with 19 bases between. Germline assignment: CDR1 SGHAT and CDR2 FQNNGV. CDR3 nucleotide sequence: TGTGCCAGCACCGCGGGCAACACAGTGGGTGGCTACACCTTC. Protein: CASTAGNTVGGYTF.

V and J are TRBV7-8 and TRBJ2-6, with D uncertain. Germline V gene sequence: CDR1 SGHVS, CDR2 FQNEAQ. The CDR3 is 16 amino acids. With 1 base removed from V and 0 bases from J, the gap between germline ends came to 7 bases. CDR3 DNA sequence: TGTGCCAGCAGCTTAGAGGCGGACTCTGGGGCCAACGTCCTGACTTTC. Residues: CASSLEADSGANVLTF.

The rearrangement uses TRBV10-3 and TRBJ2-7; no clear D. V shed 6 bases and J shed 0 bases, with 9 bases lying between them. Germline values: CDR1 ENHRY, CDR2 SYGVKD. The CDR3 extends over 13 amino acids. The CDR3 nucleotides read TGTGCCATCAGCACGACAAGCTCCTACGAGCAGTACTTC. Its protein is CAISTTSSYEQYF.

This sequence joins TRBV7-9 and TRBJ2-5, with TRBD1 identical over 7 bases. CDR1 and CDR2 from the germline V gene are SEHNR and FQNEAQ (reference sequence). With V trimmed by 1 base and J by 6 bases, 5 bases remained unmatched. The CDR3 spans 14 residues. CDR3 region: CASSLGQGEKTQYF. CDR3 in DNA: TGTGCCAGCAGCTTAGGGCAGGGGGAAAAGACCCAGTACTTC.

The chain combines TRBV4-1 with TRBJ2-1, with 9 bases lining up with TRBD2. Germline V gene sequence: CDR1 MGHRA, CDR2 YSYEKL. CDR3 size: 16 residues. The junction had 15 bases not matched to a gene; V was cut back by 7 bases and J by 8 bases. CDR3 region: CASIRIAGGPFDEQFF. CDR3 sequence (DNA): TGCGCCAGCATCCGGATCGCGGGAGGGCCTTTCGATGAGCAGTTCTTC.

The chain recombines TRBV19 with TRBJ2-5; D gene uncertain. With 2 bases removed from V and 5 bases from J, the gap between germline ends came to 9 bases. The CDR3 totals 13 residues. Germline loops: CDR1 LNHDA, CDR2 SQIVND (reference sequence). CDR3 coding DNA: TGTGCCAGTAGTATAATGTCTTCCGAGACCCAGTACTTC. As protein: CASSIMSSETQYF.

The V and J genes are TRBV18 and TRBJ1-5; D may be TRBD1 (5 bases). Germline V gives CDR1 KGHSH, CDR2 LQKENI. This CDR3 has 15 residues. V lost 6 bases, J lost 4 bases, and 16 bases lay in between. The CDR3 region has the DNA TGTGCCAGCTCGCCGTTTGTAGGGGAAAATCAGCCCCAGCATTTT. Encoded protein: CASSPFVGENQPQHF.

DNA of the CDR3: TGTGCCAGCAGTTACTCCACAGGGGACTATGGCTACACCTTC. As protein: CASSYSTGDYGYTF. This chain links TRBV6-5 with TRBJ1-2; 7 bases fit TRBD1. Germline assignment: CDR1 MNHEY and CDR2 SVGAGI. The CDR3 is made up of 14 amino acids. V lost 0 bases, J lost 3 bases, and 1 base stayed unmatched.

CDR3 sequence: CASSFRVTYNEQFF. The CDR3 DNA follows: TGTGCCAGCAGCTTCAGGGTTACTTACAATGAGCAGTTCTTC. The chain recombines TRBV7-2 with TRBJ2-1, with a tentative D call TRBD1 (5 bases). The CDR3 runs to 14 residues. V lost 3 bases, J lost 4 bases, and 10 bases lay in between. CDR1 and CDR2 (germline): SGHTA, FQGNSA.

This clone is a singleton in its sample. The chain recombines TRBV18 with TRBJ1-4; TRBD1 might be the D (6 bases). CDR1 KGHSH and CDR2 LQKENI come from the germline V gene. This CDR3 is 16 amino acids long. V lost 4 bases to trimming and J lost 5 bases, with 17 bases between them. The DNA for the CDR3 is TGTGCCAGCTCACTAATTGGGACAACCTTAAATGAAAAACTGTTTTTT. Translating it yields CASSLIGTTLNEKLFF.

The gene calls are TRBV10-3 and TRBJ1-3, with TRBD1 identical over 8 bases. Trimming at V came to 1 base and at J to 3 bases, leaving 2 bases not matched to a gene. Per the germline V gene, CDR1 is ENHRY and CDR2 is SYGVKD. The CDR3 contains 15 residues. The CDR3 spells CAISELDRVGNTIYF. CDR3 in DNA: TGTGCCATCAGTGAGTTGGACAGGGTTGGAAACACCATATATTTT.

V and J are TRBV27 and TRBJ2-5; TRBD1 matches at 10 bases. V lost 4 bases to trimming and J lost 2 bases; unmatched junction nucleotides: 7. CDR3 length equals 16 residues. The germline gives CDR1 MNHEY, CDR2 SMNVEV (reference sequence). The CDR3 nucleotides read TGTGCCAGCAGTTCCCACCTGGACAGGGGGCAAGAGACCCAGTACTTC. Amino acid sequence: CASSSHLDRGQETQYF.

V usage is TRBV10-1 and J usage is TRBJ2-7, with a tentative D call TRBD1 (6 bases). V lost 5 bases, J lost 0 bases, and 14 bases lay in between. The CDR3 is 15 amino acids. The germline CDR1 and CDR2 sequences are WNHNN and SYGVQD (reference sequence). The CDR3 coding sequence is TGCGCCAGCAGTTTATACCGGGACAACTCCTACGAGCAGTACTTC. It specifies CASSLYRDNSYEQYF.

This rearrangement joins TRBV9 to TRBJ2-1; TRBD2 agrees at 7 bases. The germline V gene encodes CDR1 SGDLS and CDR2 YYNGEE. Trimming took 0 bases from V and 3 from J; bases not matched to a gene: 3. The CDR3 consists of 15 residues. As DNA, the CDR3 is TGTGCCAGCAGCGTAGGAGCTAGCGGCTACAATGAGCAGTTCTTC. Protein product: CASSVGASGYNEQFF.

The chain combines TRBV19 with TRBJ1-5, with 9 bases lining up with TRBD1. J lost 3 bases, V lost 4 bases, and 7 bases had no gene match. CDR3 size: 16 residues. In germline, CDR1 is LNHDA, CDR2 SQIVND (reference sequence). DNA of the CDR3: TGTGCCAGTAGTAACTCACAGGGGGCCGTCAATCAGCCCCAGCATTTT. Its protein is CASSNSQGAVNQPQHF.

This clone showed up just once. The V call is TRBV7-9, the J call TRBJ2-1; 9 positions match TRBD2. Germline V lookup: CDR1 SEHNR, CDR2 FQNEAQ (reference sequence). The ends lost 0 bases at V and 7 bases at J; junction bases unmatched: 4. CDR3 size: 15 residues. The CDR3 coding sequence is TGTGCCAGCAGCTTAGCGGGACTAGCTTTGAATGAGCAGTTCTTC. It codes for CASSLAGLALNEQFF.